The 26 T cell receptor beta chains below come from one sample, sequenced in a study of shared clonotypes between healthy human individuals. The method was immunoSEQ multiplex PCR; TCRdb's version includes in-frame clones alone and lacks a portion of them. The sample comprises some 2,500,000 clones, approximately 90% of which are singletons, and approximately 0.39% rests with the top ten. Sequenced input: naive CD4+ T cells from PBMCs. The sample's subset: CD45RA+ positively selected. Source of these receptors: a man between 18 and 29 years old in good health. Some clones in this sample may be carry-over from other donors' samples.

The chain couples TRBV27 to TRBJ2-3; the match to TRBD1 covers 9 bases. Germline V gene data show CDR1 as MNHEY and CDR2 as SMNVEV (reference sequence). The CDR3 length is 14 residues. V shed 5 bases, J shed 6 bases, and the junction held 6 bases outside the gene matches. The CDR3 region is CASSPYTGGDTQYF. The CDR3 DNA reads TGTGCCAGCAGTCCGTACACAGGGGGCGATACGCAGTATTTT.

The chain employs TRBV6-5 and TRBJ1-4; D gene uncertain. V lost 2 bases and J 4 bases, leaving 11 bases between the germline ends. This CDR3 comprises 15 residues. Germline V CDR1 and CDR2: MNHEY, SVGAGI. The CDR3 DNA reads as TGTGCCAGCAGTTACCCTTCACAGCATAATGAAAAACTGTTTTTT. Translation gives CASSYPSQHNEKLFF.

This rearrangement joins TRBV2 to TRBJ1-3; D unclear. The length of the CDR3 is 12 residues. The germline V and J ends were trimmed by 6 bases and 1 base, with 4 bases remaining between them. Germline V gene sequence: CDR1 SNHLY, CDR2 FYNNEI. The CDR3 DNA sequence: TGTGCCAGCAGGACATCTGGAAACACCATATATTTT. Protein sequence: CASRTSGNTIYF.

This clone was found once. The V gene is TRBV6-1, the J gene TRBJ2-7; D not resolved. The CDR3 is 13 amino acids. With 6 bases removed from V and 1 base from J, the gap between germline ends came to 10 bases. The germline gives CDR1 MNHNS, CDR2 SASEGT. CDR3 bases: TGTGCCAGCAGGGCGAGTTCGTCCTACGAGCAGTACTTC. Protein product: CASRASSSYEQYF.

The CDR3 loop is CASRSGDTKTYEQYF. For the CDR3, the DNA is TGCGCCAGCCGGAGCGGGGACACCAAAACCTACGAGCAGTACTTC. The chain recombines TRBV5-1 with TRBJ2-7, with D possibly matching TRBD2 (7 bases). The CDR3 is 15 residues long. Trimming pared 7 bases from V and 2 bases from J, leaving 19 bases between. CDR1 is SGHRS, CDR2 YFSETQ, per germline.

The V call is TRBV30, the J call TRBJ2-1, with D uncertain. This CDR3 contains 11 residues. V was pared by 5 bases and J by 4 bases, with 6 bases between. Germline CDR1 is GTSNPN and CDR2 is SVGIG (reference sequence). In DNA, the CDR3 is TGTGCCTGGGACTCTTACAATGAGCAGTTCTTC. Translating it yields CAWDSYNEQFF.

The J gene is TRBJ2-4, the V gene TRBV10-2; no clear D gene. The V and J ends lost 6 bases and 4 bases respectively, with 13 bases between them. This CDR3 contains 14 residues. Looked up from germline, CDR1 is WSHSY and CDR2 is SAAADI. The CDR3, as DNA: TGCGCCAGCAGGGCGGTATTAGCTAAAAACATTCAGTACTTC. Translation gives CASRAVLAKNIQYF.

This clone was detected once. The rearrangement links TRBV19 to TRBJ2-6; the D gene is possibly TRBD1 (6 bases). Germline values: CDR1 LNHDA, CDR2 SQIVND (reference sequence). The germline V and J ends were trimmed by 8 bases and 2 bases, with 10 bases remaining between them. The CDR3 spans 14 residues. Written as DNA, the CDR3 is TGTGCCAGTTCAAAGGGGGCTGGGGCCAACGTCCTGACTTTC. It specifies CASSKGAGANVLTF. The full variable domain, its missing parts supplied by reference TRBV19 and TRBJ2-6, is DGGITQSPKYLFRKEGQNVTLSCEQNLNHDAMYWYRQDPGQGLRLIYYSQIVNDFQKGDIAEGYSVSREKKESFPLTVTSAQKNPTAFYLCASSKGAGANVLTFGAGSRLTVL.

The V and J genes are TRBV6-1 and TRBJ2-5; possibly TRBD2 for D (6 bases). CDR1 and CDR2 from the germline V gene are MNHNS and SASEGT. CDR3 length: 12 residues. V dropped 7 bases and J dropped 7 bases, with 13 bases sitting between them. The CDR3 sequence is CASTPPSATQYF. CDR3 bases: TGTGCCAGCACCCCACCTAGCGCGACCCAGTACTTC.

This chain links TRBV6-1 with TRBJ2-5; D possibly corresponds to TRBD1 (6 bases). Germline V gene sequence: CDR1 MNHNS, CDR2 SASEGT. The CDR3 contains 18 residues. Trimming removed 4 bases at V and 2 bases at J, with 23 bases between. CDR3 DNA: TGTGCCAGCAGTGCGCAGGGAACAGGGAAAGGTCTACAAGAGACCCAGTACTTC. Protein product: CASSAQGTGKGLQETQYF.

This sequence joins TRBV6-5 and TRBJ1-6, with 12 bases fitting TRBD1. J gave up 14 bases and V 0 bases, and 8 bases lay outside the gene matches. The germline V gene encodes CDR1 MNHEY and CDR2 SVGAGI. CDR3 size: 16 residues. CDR3 coding DNA: TGTGCCAGCAGTTACTCGACTGGGACAGGGGGCTCGTCCCTCCACTTT. Encoded protein: CASSYSTGTGGSSLHF.

The chain is built from TRBV23-1 and TRBJ2-7; 13 bases align to TRBD2. TRBV23-1 is treated as an ORF (open reading frame) with a function not yet certain. V shed 2 bases, J shed 0 bases, and the junction held 16 bases outside the gene matches. The CDR3 loop spans 21 amino acids. The CDR3 sequence: CASSQLGRRLAGGRVSYEQYF. The CDR3 DNA sequence: TGCGCCAGCAGTCAACTAGGACGGAGACTAGCGGGAGGCCGCGTCTCCTACGAGCAGTACTTC.

The rearrangement links TRBV9 to TRBJ2-1; D is perhaps TRBD2 (6 bases). The V gene's germline CDR1 is SGDLS and CDR2 YYNGEE. V lost 0 bases and J 5 bases, leaving 12 bases between the germline ends. The CDR3 loop spans 15 amino acids. CDR3 DNA sequence: TGTGCCAGCAGCGTAGCTGCGGGGCCCCACAATGAGCAGTTCTTC. Amino acids: CASSVAAGPHNEQFF. Drawing the rest from reference TRBV9 and TRBJ2-1, the complete variable domain is DSGVTQTPKHLITATGQRVTLRCSPRSGDLSVYWYQQSLDQGLQFLIQYYNGEERAKGNILERFSAQQFPDLHSELNLSSLELGDSALYFCASSVAAGPHNEQFFGPGTRLTVL.

The rearrangement uses TRBV2 and TRBJ2-3; TRBD2 agrees at 9 bases. The CDR3 runs to 14 residues. Germline V gene lookup returns CDR1 SNHLY and CDR2 FYNNEI. The V and J ends lost 8 bases and 1 base, in that order; junction bases with no gene match: 4. CDR3 nucleotides: TGTGCCAGCGGGAGGACTAGCGGCACAGATACGCAGTATTTT. It translates to CASGRTSGTDTQYF.

The gene calls are TRBV18 and TRBJ1-2; a weak D match, TRBD1 (5 bases). The ends were cut back, 2 bases at V and 4 bases at J, with 20 bases in the middle. CDR3 length: 17 residues. Germline V gene lookup returns CDR1 KGHSH and CDR2 LQKENI. CDR3 nucleotide sequence: TGTGCCAGCTCACCAATCCCCCCAGGGAGGGAAGGCTATGGCTACACCTTC. Its translation: CASSPIPPGREGYGYTF.

The rearrangement joins TRBV28 to TRBJ2-7; 13 bases are a match to TRBD2. Germline V gene lookup returns CDR1 MDHEN and CDR2 SYDVKM. V shed 3 bases and J 3 bases; nucleotides not matched to a gene: 2. This CDR3 has 15 amino acids. Written as DNA, the CDR3 is TGTGCCAGCAGTTTGGGACTAGCGGGAAACTACGAGCAGTACTTC. Encoded protein: CASSLGLAGNYEQYF.

The chain is built from TRBV11-2 and TRBJ1-2; D unresolved. The CDR3 length is 14 residues. Germline lookup yields CDR1 SGHAT and CDR2 FQNNGV. Trimming cost V 5 bases and J 6 bases, with 16 bases left between them. In DNA, the CDR3 is TGTGCCAGCAGCCTGGAGGCGCCGGGCCATGGCTACACCTTC. Its protein product is CASSLEAPGHGYTF.

The CDR3 DNA reads as TGTGCCAGCAGCTCGAGGACAGGGGCCGGCACTGAAGCTTTCTTT. Encoded protein: CASSSRTGAGTEAFF. J is TRBJ1-1 and V is TRBV7-2; 9 bases are shared with TRBD1. CDR3 length: 15 amino acids. Losses at the gene ends were 4 bases for V and 4 bases for J; bases not matched to a gene: 7. Germline CDR1 SGHTA, CDR2 FQGNSA.

The chain is built from TRBV13 and TRBJ1-1, with D possibly being TRBD1 (6 bases). CDR1 is PRHDT, CDR2 FYEKMQ, per germline (reference sequence). The germline V and J ends were trimmed by 5 bases and 3 bases, with 13 bases remaining between them. CDR3 length equals 14 residues. The CDR3 sequence: CASSRLAGDTEAFF. For the CDR3, the DNA is TGTGCCAGCAGCCGCCTGGCAGGGGACACTGAAGCTTTCTTT.

J is TRBJ2-7 and V is TRBV19; D is possibly TRBD1 or TRBD2 (6 bases each). With 3 bases removed from V and 7 bases from J, the gap between germline ends came to 16 bases. The CDR3 is made up of 14 amino acids. Germline V gives CDR1 LNHDA, CDR2 SQIVND (reference sequence). As DNA, the CDR3 is TGTGCCAGTAGTATCTTGGCAGGGGCGGGGGAGCAGTACTTC. This translates into CASSILAGAGEQYF.

The chain couples TRBV19 to TRBJ1-5; 7 bases align to TRBD1. The V gene's germline CDR1 is LNHDA and CDR2 SQIVND (reference sequence). The length of the CDR3 is 15 residues. With V trimmed by 7 bases and J by 0 bases, 6 bases remained unmatched. CDR3 residues: CASTPTGNSNQPQHF. The CDR3 nucleotides read TGTGCCAGTACCCCGACAGGGAATAGCAATCAGCCCCAGCATTTT.

The V and J genes are TRBV28 and TRBJ2-2; tentative D call: TRBD1 (6 bases). The V end was cut by 5 bases, the J end by 0 bases, with 13 bases between. This CDR3 comprises 16 residues. CDR1 is MDHEN, CDR2 SYDVKM, per germline. As DNA, the CDR3 is TGTGCCAGCAGTACCAACAGGGCCCCGAACACCGGGGAGCTGTTTTTT. This translates into CASSTNRAPNTGELFF.

This clone was counted between two and nine times. V usage is TRBV2 and J usage is TRBJ2-1, with D unresolved. This CDR3 is 13 amino acids long. With 8 bases removed from V and 9 bases from J, the gap between germline ends came to 17 bases. Germline CDR1 SNHLY, CDR2 FYNNEI. DNA for the CDR3: TGTGCCAGCTCTCCTGATGGGATAGGTGAGCAGTTCTTC. As protein: CASSPDGIGEQFF.

The V and J genes are TRBV5-4 and TRBJ2-1; 7 positions match TRBD1. The V gene's germline CDR1 is SGHNT and CDR2 YYREEE (reference sequence). The junction had 5 bases not matched to a gene; V was cut back by 0 bases and J by 5 bases. CDR3 size: 15 residues. DNA of the CDR3: TGTGCCAGCAGCTTGGTCCGGACAGGACACAATGAGCAGTTCTTC. This translates into CASSLVRTGHNEQFF.

The genes are TRBV10-1 and TRBJ2-7, with a weak D call TRBD2 (6 bases). Germline CDR1 reads WNHNN; CDR2 reads SYGVQD (reference sequence). CDR3 length equals 14 residues. V lost 4 bases, J lost 2 bases, and 12 bases lay in between. The DNA of the CDR3 is TGCGCCAGCAGTGGCGGGACGACCCCCTACGAGCAGTACTTC. Its protein product is CASSGGTTPYEQYF.

The chain recombines TRBV30 with TRBJ1-1; the D gene is possibly TRBD1 (5 bases). Germline lookup yields CDR1 GTSNPN and CDR2 SVGIG (reference sequence). Deletions cut 1 base from V and 4 bases from J, with 10 bases between. The CDR3 is 13 amino acids. The CDR3 region has the DNA TGTGCCTGGAGTGGATCGGGGGGCACTGAAGCTTTCTTT. This codes for CAWSGSGGTEAFF.